This is a list of T cell receptor beta chains from one sample in a study of immune cell composition in non-small cell lung cancer. TCRdb keeps only in-frame clones here, not all; method: immunoSEQ multiplex PCR. This sample has 1,500 to 2,500 clones, with 77% found just once. The specimen sequenced was non-adjacent lung tissue. The receptors come from a human donor with non-small cell lung cancer. Each CDR3 is given with its conserved first and last residue. The order of the fields is V gene, D gene, J gene, clone size, CDR3 length, CDR3 DNA, CDR3 protein. The D gene is left open where the match is weak. Clone sizes are given selectively: once, few, many, or a class where the clone is expanded.

v_call: TRBV28; d_call: TRBD2; j_call: TRBJ2-1; clone_size: .; cdr3_length: 13; cdr3_nt: TGTGCCAGCACTCTGCGGGGGAATCATGAGCAGTTCTTC; cdr3_aa: CASTLRGNHEQFF
v_call: TRBV7-2; d_call: .; j_call: TRBJ2-1; clone_size: .; cdr3_length: 12; cdr3_nt: TGTGCCAGCAGCTTCGTTTACAATGAGCAGTTCTTC; cdr3_aa: CASSFVYNEQFF
v_call: TRBV7-8; d_call: TRBD1; j_call: TRBJ1-3; clone_size: .; cdr3_length: 16; cdr3_nt: TGTGCCAGCAGCTTAGTCTTGACAGGGTCTGGAAACACCATATATTTT; cdr3_aa: CASSLVLTGSGNTIYF
v_call: TRBV28; d_call: .; j_call: TRBJ1-1; clone_size: .; cdr3_length: 16; cdr3_nt: TGTGCCAGCAGTAAAGGGACACGCGGCACCGACACTGAAGCTTTCTTT; cdr3_aa: CASSKGTRGTDTEAFF
v_call: TRBV6-6; d_call: .; j_call: TRBJ2-1; clone_size: .; cdr3_length: 13; cdr3_nt: TGTGCCAGCAGTTACGACTTATACAATGAGCAGTTCTTC; cdr3_aa: CASSYDLYNEQFF
v_call: TRBV27; d_call: TRBD1; j_call: TRBJ1-1; clone_size: .; cdr3_length: 14; cdr3_nt: TGTGCCAGCAGTGTTACCAGGGGGCACACTGAAGCTTTCTTT; cdr3_aa: CASSVTRGHTEAFF
v_call: TRBV30; d_call: TRBD1; j_call: TRBJ2-3; clone_size: .; cdr3_length: 15; cdr3_nt: TGTGCCTGGAGGGGGACAGGACTTCCTACAGATACGCAGTATTTT; cdr3_aa: CAWRGTGLPTDTQYF
v_call: TRBV5-4; d_call: .; j_call: TRBJ1-6; clone_size: .; cdr3_length: 16; cdr3_nt: TGTGCCAGCAGCTTGAAAGGGGGGGACCGGAATTCACCCCTCCACTTT; cdr3_aa: CASSLKGGDRNSPLHF
v_call: TRBV7-9; d_call: TRBD1; j_call: TRBJ1-2; clone_size: once; cdr3_length: 14; cdr3_nt: TGTGCCAGCAGCGCCATACAGGGGGGGTTTGGCTACACCTTC; cdr3_aa: CASSAIQGGFGYTF
v_call: TRBV25-1; d_call: .; j_call: TRBJ1-6; clone_size: once; cdr3_length: 16; cdr3_nt: TGTGCCAGCAGTGCACATCAGGGAGGTATTGGATCACCCCTCCACTTT; cdr3_aa: CASSAHQGGIGSPLHF
v_call: TRBV29-1; d_call: .; j_call: TRBJ2-5; clone_size: .; cdr3_length: 12; cdr3_nt: TGCAGCGTTGAATCGGGATTTGGGACCCAGTACTTC; cdr3_aa: CSVESGFGTQYF
v_call: TRBV5-1; d_call: .; j_call: TRBJ2-2; clone_size: .; cdr3_length: 17; cdr3_nt: TGCGCCAGCAGCTTGGGCCACAGGGACCCGAACACCGGGGAGCTGTTTTTT; cdr3_aa: CASSLGHRDPNTGELFF
v_call: TRBV5-1; d_call: .; j_call: TRBJ2-1; clone_size: once; cdr3_length: 14; cdr3_nt: TGCGCCAGCACCTCGGGGGGCGCGTCTGGTGAGCAGTTCTTC; cdr3_aa: CASTSGGASGEQFF
v_call: TRBV19; d_call: .; j_call: TRBJ1-2; clone_size: .; cdr3_length: 15; cdr3_nt: TGTGCCAGTAGCTCTCCAGGGAGGGAAAATCATGGCTACACCTTC; cdr3_aa: CASSSPGRENHGYTF
v_call: TRBV28; d_call: .; j_call: TRBJ1-1; clone_size: .; cdr3_length: 14; cdr3_nt: TGTGCCAGCAGTTTTGGGTGGGACATAAAGGAAGCTTTCTTT; cdr3_aa: CASSFGWDIKEAFF
v_call: TRBV7-9; d_call: .; j_call: TRBJ1-2; clone_size: .; cdr3_length: 15; cdr3_nt: TGTGCCAGCAGCTTACCACAGGGCTTTGGCTATGGCTACACCTTC; cdr3_aa: CASSLPQGFGYGYTF
v_call: TRBV28; d_call: TRBD1; j_call: TRBJ2-3; clone_size: .; cdr3_length: 14; cdr3_nt: TGTGCCAGCAGCGACACAGGGGGCGCCGATACGCAGTATTTT; cdr3_aa: CASSDTGGADTQYF
v_call: TRBV11-2; d_call: .; j_call: TRBJ1-1; clone_size: few; cdr3_length: 12; cdr3_nt: TGTGCCAGCAGCTTAGGAGGACAGCAAGCTTTCTTT; cdr3_aa: CASSLGGQQAFF
v_call: TRBV2; d_call: TRBD2; j_call: TRBJ2-3; clone_size: .; cdr3_length: 14; cdr3_nt: TGTGCCAGCAGTGAGGGACTAGGGACCATCGGGCAGTATTTT; cdr3_aa: CASSEGLGTIGQYF
v_call: TRBV30; d_call: .; j_call: TRBJ1-2; clone_size: large; cdr3_length: 13; cdr3_nt: TGTGCCGGGCCCCGAAGAAGTAACTATGGCTACACCTTC; cdr3_aa: CAGPRRSNYGYTF
v_call: TRBV7-2; d_call: .; j_call: TRBJ1-1; clone_size: .; cdr3_length: 14; cdr3_nt: TGTGCCAGCAGCCTACAGGGCGGGAACACTGAAGCTTTCTTT; cdr3_aa: CASSLQGGNTEAFF
v_call: TRBV28; d_call: TRBD1; j_call: TRBJ1-2; clone_size: .; cdr3_length: 15; cdr3_nt: TGTGCCAGCATGAGGCCGGGGACAGGGGTAGGAGGCTACACCTTC; cdr3_aa: CASMRPGTGVGGYTF
v_call: TRBV2; d_call: TRBD2; j_call: TRBJ2-4; clone_size: once; cdr3_length: 14; cdr3_nt: TGTGCCAGCAGTGAAGTATGGGGGGAGGGCATTCAGTACTTC; cdr3_aa: CASSEVWGEGIQYF
v_call: TRBV19; d_call: TRBD1; j_call: TRBJ2-3; clone_size: .; cdr3_length: 14; cdr3_nt: TGTGCCAGTAGTACGACAGGGGGGGCAGATACGCAGTATTTT; cdr3_aa: CASSTTGGADTQYF
v_call: TRBV6-5; d_call: .; j_call: TRBJ2-1; clone_size: .; cdr3_length: 15; cdr3_nt: TGTGCCAGCAGTTACTCGGGCACAGCCATCAATGAGCAGTTCTTC; cdr3_aa: CASSYSGTAINEQFF